The sequence of this T cell receptor (beta chain) was determined in a study of beta chain features in type 1 diabetes. Germline V gene sequence: CDR1 MNHNY, CDR2 SVGAGI (reference sequence). The V gene lost 6 bases and the J gene lost 0 bases, with 15 bases spanning the gap. This CDR3 contains 16 residues. This clone has a handful of counts. As yet, its antigen is unknown. Findings of the study overall: VDJ junctions from patients with type 1 diabetes contained fewer insertions and more deletions. PCR may have favored shorter templates equally in patients and controls.

TCRB transcripts that were expressed got sequenced, as all of the isolated RNA had been reverse transcribed. There were millions of reads on average in the naive, central memory and regulatory T cell samples. Profiling relied on immunoSEQ multiplex PCR, and the TCRdb table lists in-frame clones only, not all of them. The table lists a few hundred thousand clones, 25% to 30% of them singletons. The chain is built from TRBV6-6 and TRBJ2-1, with D unclear. Sample: central memory CD4+ T cells from blood. The receptor's source is a man in his thirties or forties in good health. The chain's CDR3 is CASSRRGASSYNEQFF. CDR3 sequence (DNA): TGTGCCAGCAGCCGCCGCGGAGCGAGCTCCTACAATGAGCAGTTCTTC.